One T cell receptor (beta chain) is described in this entry. Assay used: immunoSEQ multiplex PCR; TCRdb lists only in-frame clones, some missing. The table lists 150,000 to 200,000 clones, approximately 75% of them singletons. The CDR3 has 15 residues. V shed 0 bases and J 11 bases; nucleotides not matched to a gene: 9. The germline V gene encodes CDR1 SGHDT and CDR2 YYEEEE. The sample belongs to a study of blood T cell repertoires in COVID-19. Study information: T cells, B-cell-depleted T cells, or PBMCs provided the cDNA or gDNA that served as material.

The sample taken for sequencing was peripheral blood. The TCR originated in a human donor in a cohort sampled during active COVID-19. The rearrangement links TRBV5-6 to TRBJ1-5, with 9 nucleotides matching TRBD1. The CDR3, as DNA: TGTGCCAGCAGCTTGGCCGGGACAGGGTCTTTGGCCCAGCATTTT. Encoded protein: CASSLAGTGSLAQHF.